The clone carrying this T cell receptor beta chain was seen more than once but under ten times. The CDR3 has 16 amino acids. V was clipped by 0 bases and J by 4 bases; unmatched bases: 6. In germline, CDR1 is WNHNN, CDR2 SYGVQD (reference sequence). TCRdb re-called clones via MiXCR from the PCR reads. This sample carries roughly 4,000 clones, 30% to 45% of them seen once, and the ten largest clones take approximately 22%. The data are from a study of metastatic and nonmetastatic thyroid tumors. All patients reached thyroid surgery having received no treatment beforehand. Sequences were obtained from tumor tissue. The V and J genes are TRBV10-1 and TRBJ2-1; 7 nucleotides align to TRBD2. This sequence was found in a male donor with papillary thyroid cancer or a benign thyroid nodule (not recorded which). Some clones in this sample may be carry-over from other donors' samples. CDR3 coding DNA: TGCGCCAGCAGTGAGTCGATGCCAGCGGGGTACAATGAGCAGTTCTTC. Translation: CASSESMPAGYNEQFF.